The T cell receptor beta chain described here comes from a study of cytomegalovirus exposure and HLA in healthy donors (dated by TCRdb to the late 2010s). Regarding the study in general: According to an earlier analysis of a few hundred of the donors, roughly 180 million T cells yielded 95 million to 140 million unique TCR beta sequences and approximately 300 Gb of sequence data. An early release that covered some 640 HLA-typed donors contained about 300 gigabases of sequencing data and 75 million to 100 million unique TCR sequences. Of the roughly 400 genotyped donors, 65% to 90% fell in the genetic ancestry cluster associated with self-reported Caucasian donors. The study was designed to test whether signatures of past pathogen exposure could be identified by cataloging public T cell receptors. The T cell repertoires of 700 or so subjects were profiled by immunosequencing and related to cytomegalovirus serostatus. In addition to the first cohort of 500 to 850 subjects, a separate validation cohort of approximately 130 different subjects was used. The study combined high-throughput TCR immunosequencing, statistical association of individual TCRs with disease status, and machine learning to predict cytomegalovirus infection status. A later analysis re-examined previously published TCR beta repertoires from 600 to 700 donors and added high-resolution HLA genotyping to investigate patterns of TCR occurrence. In the later analysis, no new phenotypic data were used to find candidate immune exposures; instead, reliance was placed on TCR beta sequences and their occurrence across donors. An earlier analysis of 500 to 750 of the donors applied high-throughput TCR beta sequencing to assess whether each TCR beta V gene segment acted as functional or pseudogenic. Donor age, sex, ethnicity and CMV serostatus were compiled together with the repertoire data. Genome-wide SNP genotypes for about three fifths of the roughly 670 donors were used in a later genetic analysis, which treated that subset as a discovery cohort. Every discovery cohort repertoire had been produced on one sequencing platform. HLA typing included class I and class II loci at four-digit resolution. The number of donors typed differed by locus, with roughly 629-640 for A, B, C, DRB1 and DQB1, around 520 for DQA1, 606 for DPA1, and roughly 450 for DPB1. Because of strong linkage in the cohort, roughly five DR-DQ haplotypes were treated as single units for association and clustering. Across roughly 420 genotyped donors of the cohort, an average of approximately 220,000 unique TCR beta nucleotide sequences per donor were sequenced, and roughly a sixth of those sequences were non-productive.

Paper-wide results and their limitations: Because counts were too low, about 18 rarely observed V segments, including chromosome 9 orphons, were left out of the earlier analysis of 587 of the donors. The presence/absence analyses assumed that sequencing depth was roughly uniform across donors, and that assumption may not be true. HLA typing was unavailable for some donors at each locus, so association tests used only the typed subset. In a later genetic analysis, a missense DCLRE1C variant was associated with V-gene and J-gene trimming of TCR beta chains, and the association was replicated in an independent cohort. Cytomegalovirus status was reported to be diagnosed by the classifier with high specificity and sensitivity in both the original and validation cohorts. Correlated functional status among segregating V segments might reflect linkage disequilibrium, but an unknown experimental factor could not be ruled out. When HLA alleles, especially DR and DQ, strongly co-occurred, TCR associations were difficult to assign to individual alleles. Immune exposure information for the cohort was limited to CMV serostatus. A few of the identified cytomegalovirus-associated TCR beta chains were confirmed in vitro to be specific for cytomegalovirus antigens. Across donors, most TCR sequences were observed very rarely, whereas some public TCRs were present in many individuals. A later genetic analysis reported fewer N-insertions in productive TCRs among donors in an Asian-associated ancestry cluster than the roughly 620-donor mean. A further reported finding was that TCR beta sequences accurately predicted the HLA-A and HLA-B alleles for most subjects in the first cohort. Most CMV-associated TCR beta chains appeared to be HLA-restricted in a later analysis, and the HLA associations seemed to be driven largely by CMV exposure. Only TCR beta chains were sequenced in this cohort, and the absence of alpha or paired-chain data limited detectable features. A cluster of highly shared sequence variants was judged likely to be a technical artifact of the sequencing pipeline. Some IMGT-functional V segments, including TRBV6-2 and TRBV6-3, could not be distinguished by the 87-base-pair reads and were therefore excluded. Specific HLA alleles were associated with roughly 16,000 TCR beta sequences at a false discovery rate of 0.05 in a later analysis. In a later analysis, TCR association rates were found to vary across HLA loci, with the most associated TCRs seen for DRB1 alleles and the fewest for HLA-C alleles. The study listed 164 TCR beta chains as associated with cytomegalovirus. The authors suggested that the approach could potentially be extended to other disease states and immunological phenotypes. According to a later analysis, parvovirus B19, influenza, CMV and Epstein-Barr virus appeared linked to several top co-occurrence clusters. In an earlier analysis of around 500 of the donors, most TCR beta V segments appeared in productive rearrangements about 87% or about 30% of the time, broadly matching IMGT annotations. Compared with equally common non-associated chains, HLA-associated TCR beta chains in a later analysis were more clonally expanded and had lower generation probabilities.

Details on this clone: Which antigen it targets is not known. A far larger clone is just one base off, so this is likely a read error.

The library was built by means of the immunoSEQ multiplex PCR assay. The multiplex PCR relied on a mix of 60 forward primers for TCR Vbeta segments and 13 reverse primers for TCR Jbeta segments. The CDR3 region of rearranged TCR beta genes was amplified from genomic DNA with a multiplex PCR assay. The amplified TCR beta libraries were sequenced on the Illumina HiSeq System as 87-base-pair reads. The authors' pipeline ran thus. A later analysis tallied 80 million to 95 million unique TCR beta chains across the 700 or so repertoires, and some 10 million of those chains were shared by two or more donors. To remove PCR and sequencing errors, raw reads were error-corrected and collapsed into unique sequences using a nearest-neighbor algorithm that merged closely related sequences. To assign V, D and J gene segments, CDR3 sequences were aligned to IMGT reference sequences. For a sequence to be retained, a match of at least six nucleotides to both a V gene segment and a J gene segment was required. Rearrangements were classified as productive when the CDR3 lacked stop codons and remained in frame with V and J, and all other rearrangements were classified as non-productive. Following IMGT convention, CDR3 was defined as the stretch from the second conserved V-encoded cysteine up to the conserved J-encoded phenylalanine. The earlier analysis of about 500 of the donors excluded sequences that lacked an unambiguous match to a single V gene segment. An earlier analysis of 450 to 650 of the donors called V segments functional above 56.7% productive rearrangements and segregating when the between-donor standard deviation exceeded 5%. A statistical classification framework was developed to diagnose cytomegalovirus status using the catalog of TCR beta chain sequences. In a later analysis, V and J genes were assigned by comparing TCR nucleotide sequences against IMGT/GENE-DB human TR gene sequences. Using the TCRdist pipeline, a later analysis assigned CDR3 sequences along with most-parsimonious VDJ recombination scenarios. A later analysis defined each TCR beta chain by its CDR3 amino acid sequence plus V-gene family, and excluded reads lacking a unique V-gene family. To address suspected cross-contamination and a sequencing artifact, a later analysis removed 450 to 700 highly shared, low-generation-probability nucleotide sequences. For each public chain, a later analysis derived a clonal expansion index from normalized ranks of inferred template counts within each repertoire. In a later analysis, generation probabilities were computed with a VDJ recombination model fitted to out-of-frame rearrangements, and the resulting probabilities were checked against IGoR. In a later analysis, TCR-TCR, TCR-HLA and TCR-CMV co-occurrence was scored with hypergeometric tests, and a repertoire-size bias correction was applied to TCR pairs. A later analysis estimated false discovery rates by permuting HLA or CMV assignments 20 times. In a later analysis, co-occurring TCRs were grouped with DBSCAN, and TCRdist sequence similarity was added when clustering was performed within HLA-allele-positive subsets. Co-occurrence clustering excluded repertoires with fewer than 30,000 or more than 120,000 public chains, plus five with anomalous nucleotide sharing. What TCRdb holds here is the immuneACCESS table cut down to in-frame rearrangements. Part of the clones is not present; checked against another copy, under half of the missing clones reflect an unresolved V gene, and the others are unexplained. Clone size and V and J calls were adopted from that table, with D and trimming inferred from the DNA. The sample table lists 150,000 to 200,000 clones, 80% of them with a count of one. 0.5% to 0.8% of the sample belongs to the ten largest clones.

Trimming leaves V shorter by 5 bases and J shorter by 1 base, with the junction holding 0 bases beyond the gene matches. The CDR3 numbers 15 residues from cysteine through phenylalanine. The DNA shown is the 45-base CDR3, in frame from base 1. The germline V gene encodes CDR1 MNHNY and CDR2 SVGAGI (reference sequence). The cohort was made up of about 610 healthy bone marrow donors. Cohort members were all nominally healthy when sampled, although unrecorded immune exposures were likely present. The donor tested CMV seronegative and was one of the 352 seronegative cohort members. A peripheral blood sample was provided by each donor, and peripheral blood mononuclear cells were used for TCR beta sequencing. The Qiagen DNeasy Blood Extraction Kit was used to extract genomic DNA from the blood cell samples.

The receptor's source is a boy under 18 in good health and CMV-seronegative. The chain couples TRBV6-6 to TRBJ2-3; TRBD2 fits 13 bases in the junction. Sequenced material: PBMCs. The CDR3 here reads CASSGTSGGTDTQYF. The DNA sequence reads TGTGCCAGCAGTGGGACTAGCGGGGGCACAGATACGCAGTATTTT.